Each of the 24 T cell receptor beta chains below was sequenced from the same sample in a study of blood T cells in healthy people across ages. A sample-barcoded 5' primer and a J-beta primer mix were used in a second PCR of about 7 to 12 cycles. From the 5' RACE reads, TCRdb called clonotypes with MiXCR, one entry per CDR3 protein. Among around 970,000 distinct CDR3 sequences listed, roughly 51% were seen once. Sequenced: blood. The receptors were gathered from a woman aged 60-75 years in good health.

This chain links TRBV6-2 or TRBV6-3 with TRBJ2-5; the match to TRBD2 covers 9 bases. Germline V gives CDR1 MNHEY, CDR2 SVGEGT. The CDR3 consists of 16 residues. Germline trimming cut 6 bases from V and 4 bases from J; bases unmatched to any gene: 12. The CDR3 is CASRQGEGLAGETQYF. The CDR3 coding sequence is TGTGCCAGCAGACAGGGAGAGGGACTAGCCGGAGAGACCCAGTACTTC.

The chain recombines TRBV2 with TRBJ1-2; D uncertain. Germline CDR1 is SNHLY and CDR2 is FYNNEI. This CDR3 has 12 residues. V shed 0 bases and J shed 8 bases, with 7 bases lying between them. CDR3 sequence: CASSEATWGYTF. As DNA, the CDR3 is TGTGCCAGCAGTGAAGCGACGTGGGGCTACACCTTC.

The gene calls are TRBV28 and TRBJ2-5; D gene ambiguous. Germline-derived CDR1 and CDR2 are MDHEN and SYDVKM. Between the trimmed V and J ends, which lost 4 bases and 4 bases, there was a span of 22 bases. The CDR3 extends over 17 amino acids. The DNA for the CDR3 is TGTGCCAGCAGTTCGTTAACCGTTGGGATTGATGGAGAGACCCAGTACTTC. Its protein product is CASSSLTVGIDGETQYF.

The chain uses TRBV7-9 and TRBJ2-7; 9 positions match TRBD1. Per germline, CDR1 SEHNR and CDR2 FQNEAQ (reference sequence). Trimming at V came to 5 bases and at J to 1 base, leaving 6 bases not matched to a gene. This CDR3 spans 15 amino acids. The CDR3 sequence: CASSANRGLSYEQYF. As DNA, the CDR3 is TGTGCCAGCAGCGCGAACAGGGGGCTTTCCTACGAGCAGTACTTC.

This clonotype was detected a few times. The chain uses TRBV7-2 and TRBJ1-1, with TRBD1 as a possible D gene (6 bases). The CDR3 spans 16 residues. Germline CDR1 reads SGHTA; CDR2 reads FQGNSA. The germline V and J ends were trimmed by 2 bases and 4 bases, with 17 bases remaining between them. CDR3 region: CASSLYGGSEGTEAFF. The CDR3 coding sequence is TGTGCCAGCAGCTTATATGGGGGCTCCGAGGGCACTGAAGCTTTCTTT.

The chain uses TRBV5-1 and TRBJ1-2; the match to TRBD1 covers 10 bases. Germline loops: CDR1 SGHRS, CDR2 YFSETQ. This CDR3 is 17 amino acids long. V lost 1 base, J lost 4 bases, and 10 bases stayed unmatched. The CDR3 sequence is CASSLFATGGRSYGYTF. The DNA for the CDR3 is TGCGCCAGCAGCTTGTTCGCGACAGGGGGCCGAAGCTATGGCTACACCTTC.

The chain couples TRBV14 to TRBJ1-2; D possibly corresponds to TRBD1 (5 bases). CDR1 and CDR2 from the germline V gene are SGHDN and FVKESK. The CDR3 extends over 16 amino acids. V lost 3 bases to trimming and J lost 7 bases, with 21 bases between them. CDR3: CASSQQHRATGSGYTF. CDR3 in DNA: TGTGCCAGCAGCCAGCAGCACCGGGCTACAGGCTCTGGCTACACCTTC.

The chain has TRBV28 and TRBJ2-1, with D tentatively TRBD1 (5 bases). The CDR3 extends over 15 amino acids. V lost 5 bases and J 2 bases, leaving 13 bases between the germline ends. Per germline, CDR1 MDHEN and CDR2 SYDVKM. CDR3: CASSTGDLTYNEQFF. In DNA form, the CDR3 reads TGTGCCAGCAGTACAGGCGACTTAACCTACAATGAGCAGTTCTTC.

The chain carries TRBV20-1 and TRBJ1-2, with 7 bases fitting TRBD1. There are 13 residues in the CDR3. Germline V gives CDR1 DFQATT, CDR2 SNEGSKA (reference sequence). The J segment lost 8 bases and the V segment lost 6 bases, leaving 12 bases of the junction unmatched. The CDR3 coding sequence is TGCAGTGCCGGAAAGGGAGGGGGCGGAGGCTACACCTTC. This sequence encodes CSAGKGGGGGYTF.

V is TRBV28 and J is TRBJ2-4, with D perhaps matching TRBD1 (6 bases). Trimming left V 6 bases short and J 7 bases short, with 13 bases between. CDR1 MDHEN and CDR2 SYDVKM come from the germline V gene. The CDR3 spans 13 residues. The CDR3 nucleotides read TGTGCCAGCAGCCTCGGACAGCATAACATTCAGTACTTC. Its translation: CASSLGQHNIQYF. The full variable domain, rest sourced from reference TRBV28 and TRBJ2-4, is DVKVTQSSRYLVKRTGEKVFLECVQDMDHENMFWYRQDPGLGLRLIYFSYDVKMKEKGDIPEGYSVSREKKERFSLILESASTNQTSMYLCASSLGQHNIQYFGAGTRLSVL.

V is TRBV7-9 and J is TRBJ2-7; 9 bases match TRBD2. Germline trimming cut 4 bases from V and 5 bases from J; bases unmatched to any gene: 6. This CDR3 is built from 14 residues. Germline values: CDR1 SEHNR, CDR2 FQNEAQ (reference sequence). The CDR3 is CASSSGTSFDEQYF. In DNA form, the CDR3 reads TGTGCCAGCAGCTCCGGGACTAGCTTCGACGAGCAGTACTTC.

The chain couples TRBV28 to TRBJ2-7; D not certain. The CDR3 runs to 13 residues. Germline CDR1 MDHEN, CDR2 SYDVKM. V was cut by 3 bases and J by 4 bases, with 10 bases left in between. Here the CDR3 reads CASSLGSVYEQYF. CDR3 DNA: TGTGCCAGCAGTTTGGGCTCGGTTTACGAGCAGTACTTC. Full variable domain (remainder filled in from reference TRBV28 and TRBJ2-7): DVKVTQSSRYLVKRTGEKVFLECVQDMDHENMFWYRQDPGLGLRLIYFSYDVKMKEKGDIPEGYSVSREKKERFSLILESASTNQTSMYLCASSLGSVYEQYFGPGTRLTVT.

This clonotype was seen more than once but under ten times. The rearrangement uses TRBV29-1 and TRBJ2-7, with TRBD2 identical over 7 bases. Germline CDR1 is SQVTM and CDR2 is ANQGSEA. V shed 1 base, J shed 3 bases, and the junction held 3 bases outside the gene matches. The CDR3 is made up of 13 amino acids. DNA of the CDR3: TGCAGCGTTGAAGGTCGGGGGGACTACGAGCAGTACTTC. Protein: CSVEGRGDYEQYF.

This sequence joins TRBV20-1 and TRBJ2-4, with D possibly called TRBD1 or TRBD2 (5 bases each). The end of the DNA is better explained by TRBJ2-7, so the J call may be wrong. Germline CDR1 reads DFQATT; CDR2 reads SNEGSKA (reference sequence). This CDR3 has 14 amino acids. The CDR3 DNA reads TGCAGTGCTAGGGAACCCGGGACCGAATACGAGCAGTACTTC. Amino acid sequence: CSAREPGTEYEQYF.

V and J are TRBV12-3 or TRBV12-4 and TRBJ1-4, with a possible D match to TRBD1 (5 bases). Trimming removed 7 bases from V and 4 bases from J, with 16 bases in between. CDR3 length: 15 amino acids. The chain's CDR3 is CASTSLGTDNEKLFF. The CDR3 nucleotides read TGTGCCAGCACCTCTCTAGGGACGGATAATGAAAAACTGTTTTTT.

The chain recombines TRBV28 with TRBJ2-5; D ambiguous. The CDR3 sequence is 14 residues long. V was cut by 6 bases and J by 5 bases, with 16 bases left in between. Germline V gene sequence: CDR1 MDHEN, CDR2 SYDVKM. CDR3 in amino acids: CASRLDWLGETQYF. The CDR3 coding sequence is TGTGCCAGCAGGCTGGATTGGCTAGGCGAGACCCAGTACTTC.

The chain combines TRBV20-1 with TRBJ1-1; 7 nucleotides line up with TRBD1. After removal of 7 bases from V and 10 bases from J, the junction contained 6 bases not matched to a gene. Germline V gene sequence: CDR1 DFQATT, CDR2 SNEGSKA (reference sequence). This CDR3 contains 10 residues. The CDR3 DNA is TGCAGTGACCTAGGGGGCGCAGCTTTCTTT. This gives the protein CSDLGGAAFF.

The sample holds a few counts of this clonotype. This rearrangement joins TRBV24-1 to TRBJ2-5; D possibly matches TRBD1 or TRBD2 (6 bases each). CDR1 is KGHDR, CDR2 SFDVKD, per germline. Trimming stripped 5 bases from V and 0 bases from J, with 15 bases between. This CDR3 region has 16 residues. The CDR3 here is CATSALGAGNQETQYF. DNA of the CDR3: TGTGCCACCAGTGCCTTGGGGGCGGGGAACCAAGAGACCCAGTACTTC.

The sample holds one count of this clonotype. The genes are TRBV6-2 or TRBV6-3 and TRBJ1-5, with D maybe TRBD1 (5 bases). Trimming left V 5 bases short and J 2 bases short, with 16 bases between. Germline assignment: CDR1 MNHEY and CDR2 SVGEGT. This CDR3 has 16 residues. The CDR3 region has the DNA TGTGCCAGCAGTCCCGAGGGACCGCTCGGCAATCAGCCCCAGCATTTT. Translation: CASSPEGPLGNQPQHF.

V is TRBV12-3 or TRBV12-4 and J is TRBJ1-1, with 7 bases aligning to TRBD1. V lost 2 bases to trimming and J lost 7 bases; unmatched junction nucleotides: 10. This CDR3 is 15 amino acids long. CDR3 sequence (DNA): TGTGCCAGCAGTTTAACCAGGGGGAGTTGGGGTGAAGCTTTCTTT. Protein: CASSLTRGSWGEAFF.

The chain employs TRBV21-1 and TRBJ2-5; the listed D gene, TRBD2, was not tested against the DNA. TRBV21-1 represents a pseudogene. The CDR3 totals 16 residues. In DNA, the CDR3 is TGTGCCAGCAGCAAAGTGGTTTGGGGAGAATGTGAGACCCAGTACTTC. It is translated as CASSKVVWGECETQYF.

The rearrangement links TRBV7-8 to TRBJ2-7; 12 nucleotides line up with TRBD2. The CDR3 extends over 17 amino acids. Per germline, CDR1 SGHVS and CDR2 FQNEAQ. J gave up 5 bases and V 4 bases, and 12 bases lay outside the gene matches. The CDR3 sequence is CASSSPGGLAGTHEQYF. The CDR3 bases are TGTGCCAGCAGCTCACCAGGGGGACTAGCGGGCACCCACGAGCAGTACTTC.

This clonotype has just a few counts. CDR3 nucleotides: TGCAGTGCTACTTCCCGGGACAGGGGTAGCTATGAGCAGTTCTTC. It encodes CSATSRDRGSYEQFF. V usage is TRBV20-1 and J usage is TRBJ2-1; 10 bases line up with TRBD1. After removal of 4 bases from V and 8 bases from J, the junction contained 11 bases not matched to a gene. The CDR3 loop spans 15 amino acids. Germline CDR1 is DFQATT and CDR2 is SNEGSKA (reference sequence).

This clonotype was found a few times. V and J are TRBV10-3 and TRBJ2-2; D remains unclear. CDR3 length: 14 amino acids. Germline CDR1 ENHRY, CDR2 SYGVKD. V lost 3 bases, J lost 4 bases, and 9 bases lay in between. CDR3 nucleotides: TGTGCCATCAGTGACACCGACGGCACCGGGGAGCTGTTTTTT. Translated, it gives CAISDTDGTGELFF.